These 15 T cell receptor beta chains were sequenced from one sample in a study of breast tumors, draining lymph nodes, adjacent tissues. TCRdb re-called the multiplex PCR reads through MiXCR, storing one row per CDR3 protein. The sample includes some 200,000 distinct CDR3 sequences, around 33% of them seen just once. Breast cancer patients provided tissue from their axillary draining lymph nodes. The sequenced material came from axillary lymph node tissue. Receptors originate from a female donor with breast cancer. Some clones in this sample may be carry-over from other donors' samples.

This clonotype was seen repeatedly, ten times or more. The chain is built from TRBV7-2 and TRBJ2-5; D gene unclear. This CDR3 is built from 12 residues. V lost 4 bases and J 2 bases, leaving 5 bases between the germline ends. Looked up from germline, CDR1 is SGHTA and CDR2 is FQGNSA. Written as DNA, the CDR3 is TGTGCCAGCAGCTACTATCAAGAGACCCAGTACTTC. Its translation: CASSYYQETQYF.

At least ten counts were recorded for this clonotype. The chain links TRBV3-1 to TRBJ2-1; D assignment may be TRBD1 or TRBD2 (6 bases each). V lost 0 bases, J lost 14 bases, and 14 bases lay in between. The CDR3 extends over 13 amino acids. Germline CDR1 and CDR2: LGHDT and YNNKEL (reference sequence). This CDR3 reads CASSQEGGTKKFF. CDR3 coding DNA: TGTGCCAGCAGCCAAGAGGGGGGCACGAAAAAGTTCTTC.

This clonotype was counted many times. The chain carries TRBV6-5 and TRBJ2-6, with D tentatively TRBD1 (5 bases). Per the germline V gene, CDR1 is MNHEY and CDR2 is SVGAGI. This CDR3 has 17 amino acids. V shed 5 bases and J shed 1 base, with 15 bases lying between them. CDR3 in amino acids: CASSHRHRNSGANVLTF. CDR3 nucleotides: TGTGCCAGCAGTCACCGGCACAGGAATTCTGGGGCCAACGTCCTGACTTTC.

The gene calls are TRBV29-1 and TRBJ1-3; a possible D gene is TRBD1 (5 bases). The ends were cut back, 7 bases at V and 3 bases at J, with 16 bases in the middle. The CDR3 runs 14 residues. CDR1 is SQVTM, CDR2 ANQGSEA, per germline. The CDR3: CSGDWGAGGNTIYF. DNA of the CDR3: TGCAGCGGGGATTGGGGCGCCGGTGGAAACACCATATATTTT.

This clonotype came up many times. The chain is built from TRBV24-1 and TRBJ1-3; 11 bases agree with TRBD1. The CDR3 contains 17 residues. In germline, CDR1 is KGHDR, CDR2 SFDVKD. V trimming: 2 bases; J trimming: 4 bases; junction bases outside the gene matches: 6. The CDR3 region has the DNA TGTGCCACCAGTGATTCTAAGGACAGGGGGCCAGGAAACACCATATATTTT. This codes for CATSDSKDRGPGNTIYF.

This clonotype was picked up many times. This chain links TRBV7-2 with TRBJ2-7; 14 nucleotides match TRBD2. J gave up 12 bases and V 5 bases, and 9 bases lay outside the gene matches. This CDR3 comprises 14 residues. Per germline, CDR1 SGHTA and CDR2 FQGNSA. The CDR3 DNA is TGTGCCAGCAGCCTAGGATGGACTAGCGGGAGGTGGTACTTC. Its translation is CASSLGWTSGRWYF.

The chain has TRBV5-1 and TRBJ1-6; D remains unclear. Germline V gives CDR1 SGHRS, CDR2 YFSETQ. The CDR3 extends over 13 amino acids. V was pared by 4 bases and J by 10 bases, with 12 bases between. For the CDR3, the DNA is TGCGCCAGCAGCCTGGATGGACGGTCACCCCTCCACTTT. Its protein is CASSLDGRSPLHF.

This chain connects TRBV20-1 to TRBJ1-5; D possibly corresponds to TRBD1 (6 bases). The V and J ends lost 2 bases and 2 bases respectively, with 13 bases between them. There are 15 residues in the CDR3. In germline, CDR1 is DFQATT, CDR2 SNEGSKA (reference sequence). CDR3 sequence: CSARRGGRRNQPQHF. CDR3 DNA sequence: TGCAGTGCTAGAAGGGGGGGGAGGCGCAATCAGCCCCAGCATTTT.

Ten or more counts support this clonotype. A much larger clone is a single base away; this may be a read error. The chain links TRBV3-1 to TRBJ2-3; D is uncertain. The germline gives CDR1 LGHDT, CDR2 YNNKEL (reference sequence). This CDR3 is built from 12 residues. The V gene lost 3 bases and the J gene lost 0 bases, with 1 base spanning the gap. The CDR3 protein is CASSHSTDTQYF. The DNA for the CDR3 is TGTGCCAGCAGCCATAGCACAGATACGCAGTATTTT.

Written as DNA, the CDR3 is TGTGCCAGCAGCTTAGCACTAGCGGGGCAGCAGTACGAAAAACTGTTTTTT. Protein sequence: CASSLALAGQQYEKLFF. V and J are TRBV7-9 and TRBJ1-4; perhaps TRBD1 as D (5 bases). CDR1 and CDR2 (germline): SEHNR, FQNEAQ (reference sequence). V lost 0 bases and J 8 bases, leaving 19 bases between the germline ends. This CDR3 comprises 17 residues.

CDR3 nucleotides: TGTGCCAGCAGTTTTCAGGGGTCGGGTGGCTACACCGGGGAGCTGTTTTTT. This encodes CASSFQGSGGYTGELFF. V gene TRBV6-6 combines with J gene TRBJ2-2; tentatively, D is TRBD1 (6 bases). Germline-derived CDR1 and CDR2 are MNHNY and SVGAGI (reference sequence). CDR3 size: 17 residues. Trimming cost V 4 bases and J 3 bases, with 18 bases left between them.

This clonotype has only a few counts. It may be a read error: a sequence one base away is much more abundant. The chain links TRBV2 to TRBJ2-7; D gene unclear. The germline V gene encodes CDR1 SNHLY and CDR2 FYNNEI. CDR3 length equals 12 residues. CDR3 bases: TGTGCCAGCAGTGACCTTACCTACGAGCGGTACTTC. Encoded protein: CASSDLTYERYF. The variable domain in full, with the rest retrieved from reference TRBV2 and TRBJ2-7, is EPEVTQTPSHQVTQMGQEVILRCVPISNHLYFYWYRQILGQKVEFLVSFYNNEISEKSEIFDDQFSVERPDGSNFTLKIRSTKLEDSAMYFCASSDLTYERYFGPGTRLTVT.

This chain joins TRBV11-2 and TRBJ2-5; D gene unclear. Germline CDR1 is SGHAT and CDR2 is FQNNGV. Between the trimmed V and J ends, which lost 1 base and 5 bases, there was a span of 14 bases. The CDR3 contains 15 residues. The CDR3 coding sequence is TGTGCCAGCAGCTTAGTTTGGACGTCCGGGGAGACCCAGTACTTC. Amino acids: CASSLVWTSGETQYF.

A few counts support this clonotype. With a much larger clone just one base away, this may be a read error. The chain employs TRBV4-1 and TRBJ2-7; possibly TRBD1 or TRBD2 for D (5 bases each). The CDR3 has 16 residues. From germline, CDR1 is MGHRA and CDR2 YSYEKL. In DNA form, the CDR3 reads TGCGCCAGCAGCCAAGGACCCGGGACCCGGATTTACGAGCGGTACTTC. This sequence encodes CASSQGPGTRIYERYF.

This clonotype was counted at least ten times. DNA for the CDR3: TGCGCCAGCAGCTCGTCAGGGAATTTGGGCGCAGATACGCAGTATTTT. This gives the protein CASSSSGNLGADTQYF. V gene TRBV5-1 combines with J gene TRBJ2-3; perhaps TRBD1 as D (5 bases). The CDR3 has 16 amino acids. CDR1 and CDR2 from the germline V gene are SGHRS and YFSETQ. V shed 3 bases and J shed 4 bases, with 18 bases lying between them.